This T cell receptor (beta chain) originates from a study of blood T cell repertoires in COVID-19. The overall study: In each case, the material was cDNA or gDNA derived from T cells, B-cell-depleted T cells, or PBMCs.

Assay: immunoSEQ multiplex PCR; the TCRdb copy retains only in-frame clones and omits some. The sample has tens of thousands of clones; 87% are singletons. CDR1 and CDR2 from the germline V gene are GTSNPN and SVGIG (reference sequence). This CDR3 is 12 amino acids long. The ends were cut back, 0 bases at V and 7 bases at J, with 9 bases in the middle. The chain is built from TRBV30 and TRBJ2-5; no firm D call. The clonotype was recovered from a male donor with acute or convalescent COVID-19. The sequenced material came from peripheral blood. The CDR3 protein is CAWSVLLGTQYF. In nucleotides, the CDR3 is TGTGCCTGGAGTGTACTTCTCGGGACCCAGTACTTC. The variable domain in full, with the rest retrieved from reference TRBV30 and TRBJ2-5, is SQTIHQWPATLVQPVGSPLSLECTVEGTSNPNLYWYRQAAGRGLQLLFYSVGIGQISSEVPQNLSASRPQDRQFILSSKKLLLSDSGFYLCAWSVLLGTQYFGPGTRLLVL.